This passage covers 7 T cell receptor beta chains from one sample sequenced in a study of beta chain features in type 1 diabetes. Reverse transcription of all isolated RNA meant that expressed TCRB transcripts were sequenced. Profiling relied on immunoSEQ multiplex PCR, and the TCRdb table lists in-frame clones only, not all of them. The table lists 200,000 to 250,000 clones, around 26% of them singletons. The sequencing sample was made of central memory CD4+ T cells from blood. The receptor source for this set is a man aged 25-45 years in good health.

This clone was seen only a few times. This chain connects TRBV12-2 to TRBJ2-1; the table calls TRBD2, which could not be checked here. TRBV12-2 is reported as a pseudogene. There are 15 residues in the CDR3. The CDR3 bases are TGTGCAAGTCGCGTAGGGGACTCCGTATACAATGAGCAGTTCTTC. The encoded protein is CASRVGDSVYNEQFF.

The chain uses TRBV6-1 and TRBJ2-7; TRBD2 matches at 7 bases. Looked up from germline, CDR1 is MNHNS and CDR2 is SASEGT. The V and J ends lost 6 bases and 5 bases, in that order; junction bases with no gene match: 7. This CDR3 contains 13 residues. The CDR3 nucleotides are TGTGCCAGCAGCGAACGACTAGCCGACGAGCAGTACTTC. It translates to CASSERLADEQYF.

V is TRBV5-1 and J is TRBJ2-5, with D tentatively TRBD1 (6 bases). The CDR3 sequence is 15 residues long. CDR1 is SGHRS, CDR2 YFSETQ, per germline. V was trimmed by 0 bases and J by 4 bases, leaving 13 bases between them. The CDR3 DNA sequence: TGCGCCAGCAGCTTGGGTCCGACAGGAGCAGAGACCCAGTACTTC. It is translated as CASSLGPTGAETQYF. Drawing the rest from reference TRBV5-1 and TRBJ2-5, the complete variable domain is KAGVTQTPRYLIKTRGQQVTLSCSPISGHRSVSWYQQTPGQGLQFLFEYFSETQRNKGNFPGRFSGRQFSNSRSEMNVSTLELGDSALYLCASSLGPTGAETQYFGPGTRLLVL.

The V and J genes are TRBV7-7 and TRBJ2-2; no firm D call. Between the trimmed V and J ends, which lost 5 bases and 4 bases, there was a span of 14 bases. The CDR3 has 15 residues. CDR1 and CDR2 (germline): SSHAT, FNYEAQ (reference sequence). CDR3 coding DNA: TGTGCCAGCAGCAAGGACCGAAAACCCACCGGGGAGCTGTTTTTT. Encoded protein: CASSKDRKPTGELFF. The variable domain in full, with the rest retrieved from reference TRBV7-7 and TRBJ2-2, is GAGVSQSPRYKVTKRGQDVTLRCDPISSHATLYWYQQALGQGPEFLTYFNYEAQPDKSGLPSDRFSAERPEGSISTLTIQRTEQRDSAMYRCASSKDRKPTGELFFGEGSRLTVL.

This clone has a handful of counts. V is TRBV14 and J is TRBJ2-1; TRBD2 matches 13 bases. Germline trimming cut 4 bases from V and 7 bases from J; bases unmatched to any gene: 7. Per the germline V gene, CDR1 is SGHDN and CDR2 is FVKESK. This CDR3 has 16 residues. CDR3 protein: CASSRNRLAGGNEQFF. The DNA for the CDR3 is TGTGCCAGCAGCCGAAACCGACTAGCGGGGGGTAATGAGCAGTTCTTC.

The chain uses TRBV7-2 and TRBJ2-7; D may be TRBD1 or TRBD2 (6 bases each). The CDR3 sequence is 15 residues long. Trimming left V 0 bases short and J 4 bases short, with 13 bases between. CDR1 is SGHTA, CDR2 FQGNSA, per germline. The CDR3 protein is CASSLATQGGYEQYF. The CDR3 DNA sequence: TGTGCCAGCAGCTTAGCGACACAGGGAGGTTACGAGCAGTACTTC.

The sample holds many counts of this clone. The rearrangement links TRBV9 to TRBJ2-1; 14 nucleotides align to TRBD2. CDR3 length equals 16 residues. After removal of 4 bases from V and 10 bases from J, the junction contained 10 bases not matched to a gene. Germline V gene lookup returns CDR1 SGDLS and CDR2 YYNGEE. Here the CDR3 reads CASSLQGLAGVEEQFF. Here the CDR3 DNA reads TGTGCCAGCAGCCTGCAGGGACTAGCGGGAGTTGAAGAGCAGTTCTTC.